This passage covers 29 T cell receptor beta chains from one sample sequenced in a study of CD8 T cells in ankylosing spondylitis. Findings and caveats of the study: Within ankylosing spondylitis blood, a TCR beta motif made up of roughly eight highly homologous variants appeared to be characteristic.

TCRdb reprocessed the 5' RACE reads via MiXCR and lists one record per CDR3 protein. Counted here are about 700,000 distinct CDR3 sequences, roughly 19% occurring once; the ten biggest clones make up under 20%. These receptors are not linked to any known antigen. The specimen was blood, either unsorted or a sorted T cell fraction (not recorded which). These receptors were collected from a male donor with ankylosing spondylitis.

The chain has TRBV14 and TRBJ2-1; 7 bases match TRBD1. Trimming took 6 bases from V and 8 from J; bases not matched to a gene: 13. Germline CDR1 and CDR2: SGHDN and FVKESK. CDR3 size: 15 residues. In DNA form, the CDR3 reads TGTGCCAGCAGTACCGGGACAGAGGATTGGGATGAGCAGTTCTTC. Protein: CASSTGTEDWDEQFF.

The chain recombines TRBV24-1 with TRBJ1-1; the match to TRBD1 covers 8 bases. V trimming: 12 bases; J trimming: 0 bases; junction bases outside the gene matches: 14. Looked up from germline, CDR1 is KGHDR and CDR2 is SFDVKD. The CDR3 sequence is 16 residues long. CDR3 DNA: TGTGCCTCAACTCAGGGGGCACCTGTTTTGAACACTGAAGCTTTCTTT. Amino acids: CASTQGAPVLNTEAFF.

This clonotype was seen a handful of times. The V and J genes are TRBV10-3 and TRBJ1-5, with D possibly being TRBD1 (5 bases). CDR1 ENHRY and CDR2 SYGVKD come from the germline V gene. CDR3 length equals 15 residues. V was clipped by 1 base and J by 4 bases, with 11 bases between them. As DNA, the CDR3 is TGTGCCATCAGTGAGTTATTAGACAGAAATCAGCCCCAGCATTTT. Protein: CAISELLDRNQPQHF.

The sample holds a few counts of this clonotype. The chain is built from TRBV30 and TRBJ2-4; 13 nucleotides agree with TRBD2. There are 15 residues in the CDR3. Looked up from germline, CDR1 is GTSNPN and CDR2 is SVGIG (reference sequence). The trim removed 1 base at V and 8 bases at J, leaving 5 bases unmatched. CDR3 bases: TGTGCCTGGAGTGGGACTAGCGGGAGTAGGTACATTCAGTACTTC. Amino acid sequence: CAWSGTSGSRYIQYF.

The table lists this clonotype with a few counts. The chain joins TRBV9 to TRBJ2-7, with D tentatively TRBD2 (6 bases). Trimming pared 3 bases from V and 1 base from J, leaving 17 bases between. CDR3 length: 16 amino acids. Per germline, CDR1 SGDLS and CDR2 YYNGEE. CDR3 sequence (DNA): TGTGCCAGCAGCGCCGCCGGGGGAAAGGGTTCCTACGAGCAGTACTTC. This sequence encodes CASSAAGGKGSYEQYF.

The V and J genes are TRBV20-1 and TRBJ2-1, with 13 bases fitting TRBD2. Trimming took 5 bases from V and 5 from J; bases not matched to a gene: 12. CDR1 and CDR2 (germline): DFQATT, SNEGSKA (reference sequence). The length of the CDR3 is 17 residues. For the CDR3, the DNA is TGCAGTGCTTGGGGAACTAGCGGGAGGGGATTCGACAATGAGCAGTTCTTC. Its translation: CSAWGTSGRGFDNEQFF.

This clonotype has just a few counts. This chain links TRBV20-1 with TRBJ1-1; 8 bases map to TRBD1. Germline CDR1 and CDR2: DFQATT and SNEGSKA (reference sequence). Unmatched junction bases numbered 6, after V lost 3 bases and J lost 0 bases. CDR3 length: 15 amino acids. The CDR3 is CSASQRQGMNTEAFF. The DNA of the CDR3 is TGCAGTGCTAGTCAAAGACAGGGGATGAACACTGAAGCTTTCTTT.

There are a few counts of this clonotype. This rearrangement joins TRBV15 to TRBJ1-4; no firm D call. The V gene's germline CDR1 is LNHNV and CDR2 YYDKDF (reference sequence). V gave up 0 bases and J gave up 5 bases, with 10 bases separating them. The CDR3 length is 15 residues. CDR3 coding DNA: TGTGCCACCAGCAGAGATTCGGGCTCAAATGAAAAACTGTTTTTT. It yields the protein CATSRDSGSNEKLFF.

This clonotype was seen at least ten times. The V and J genes are TRBV5-1 and TRBJ2-1, with unresolved D. The CDR3 covers 13 residues. Trimming removed 2 bases from V and 5 bases from J, with 8 bases in between. Germline lookup yields CDR1 SGHRS and CDR2 YFSETQ. CDR3 nucleotides: TGCGCCAGCAGCTTTGGGCAGAACAATGAGCAGTTCTTC. Protein: CASSFGQNNEQFF.

This clonotype was picked up a small number of times. V gene TRBV11-1 combines with J gene TRBJ2-1, with 10 nucleotides matching TRBD2. Germline loops: CDR1 SGHAT, CDR2 FQDESV (reference sequence). The CDR3 length is 18 residues. Trimming took 4 bases from V and 4 from J; bases not matched to a gene: 13. The CDR3 protein is CASSSIAGGLSTYNEQFF. In DNA form, the CDR3 reads TGTGCCAGCAGCTCGATAGCGGGAGGATTGTCGACGTACAATGAGCAGTTCTTC.

Only a few counts were recorded for this clonotype. This chain joins TRBV12-3 or TRBV12-4 and TRBJ1-2, with D uncertain. This CDR3 region has 11 residues. Trimming pared 7 bases from V and 6 bases from J, leaving 9 bases between. CDR3 protein: CASTSGDGYTF. The CDR3 coding sequence is TGTGCCAGCACTAGTGGGGATGGCTACACCTTC.

This chain connects TRBV6-1 to TRBJ1-4; no reliable D call. Germline CDR1 reads MNHNS; CDR2 reads SASEGT. The CDR3 loop spans 15 amino acids. The V end was cut by 7 bases, the J end by 0 bases, with 12 bases between. The CDR3 spells CASKNTLATNEKLFF. CDR3 in DNA: TGTGCCAGCAAGAACACACTTGCAACTAATGAAAAACTGTTTTTT.

This clonotype was counted ten times or more. The chain couples TRBV5-6 to TRBJ2-1, with 7 bases lining up with TRBD2. This CDR3 contains 15 residues. V shed 0 bases, J shed 4 bases, and the junction held 4 bases outside the gene matches. The germline CDR1 and CDR2 sequences are SGHDT and YYEEEE. The CDR3 bases are TGTGCCAGCAGCTTGGATCAGCGGGAATACAATGAGCAGTTCTTC. Its protein product is CASSLDQREYNEQFF. The whole variable domain, remainder taken from reference TRBV5-6 and TRBJ2-1, is DAGVTQSPTHLIKTRGQQVTLRCSPKSGHDTVSWYQQALGQGPQFIFQYYEEEERQRGNFPDRFSGHQFPNYSSELNVNALLLGDSALYLCASSLDQREYNEQFFGPGTRLTVL.

The chain carries TRBV13 and TRBJ1-4; D perhaps matches TRBD1 (5 bases). Germline assignment: CDR1 PRHDT and CDR2 FYEKMQ (reference sequence). The CDR3 sequence is 16 residues long. Trimming took off 4 bases at V and 4 bases at J, with 16 bases between the two ends. The DNA for the CDR3 is TGTGCCAGCAGCTCAGCCACGGGACGGAATAATGAAAAACTGTTTTTT. Its translation is CASSSATGRNNEKLFF.

This clonotype was detected only a few times. The chain recombines TRBV20-1 with TRBJ1-2, with 9 nucleotides matching TRBD1. Germline CDR1 DFQATT, CDR2 SNEGSKA (reference sequence). V trimming: 5 bases; J trimming: 6 bases; junction bases outside the gene matches: 1. The CDR3 contains 11 residues. The CDR3 bases are TGCAGTGCTCGGGACAGGGATGGCTACACCTTC. The encoded protein is CSARDRDGYTF.

This clonotype was counted a few times. The CDR3 nucleotides read TGTGCCAGCAGTTCAATACAGGAAGGTAATCAGCCCCAGCATTTT. It encodes CASSSIQEGNQPQHF. The chain combines TRBV27 with TRBJ1-5; weak D call: TRBD1 (5 bases). Germline values: CDR1 MNHEY, CDR2 SMNVEV (reference sequence). The V end was cut by 4 bases, the J end by 4 bases, with 14 bases between. The CDR3 loop spans 15 amino acids.

V gene TRBV18 combines with J gene TRBJ1-5, with D uncertain. V lost 3 bases, J lost 0 bases, and 6 bases lay in between. The CDR3 sequence is 14 residues long. Germline V CDR1 and CDR2: KGHSH, LQKENI. CDR3 region: CASSPGSSNQPQHF. DNA for the CDR3: TGTGCCAGCTCACCCGGGAGTAGCAATCAGCCCCAGCATTTT.

This clonotype was seen only a few times. This chain's CDR3 is CASSKGQGIQPQHF. The CDR3 nucleotides are TGTGCCAGCAGCAAAGGACAGGGCATTCAGCCCCAGCATTTT. The rearrangement joins TRBV7-6 to TRBJ1-5; 8 nucleotides match TRBD1. V shed 5 bases and J 6 bases; nucleotides not matched to a gene: 6. This CDR3 has 14 residues. Germline lookup yields CDR1 SGHVS and CDR2 FNYEAQ. The full variable domain, in which reference TRBV7-6 and TRBJ1-5 provide the parts outside the CDR3, is GAGVSQSPRYKVTKRGQDVALRCDPISGHVSLYWYRQALGQGPEFLTYFNYEAQQDKSGLPNDRFSAERPEGSISTLTIQRTEQRDSAMYRCASSKGQGIQPQHFGDGTRLSIL.

This clonotype was detected only a few times. The chain couples TRBV5-1 to TRBJ2-7; D might be TRBD1 or TRBD2, each matching 6 bases. The CDR3 contains 14 residues. The germline gives CDR1 SGHRS, CDR2 YFSETQ. V lost 0 bases to trimming and J lost 6 bases, with 13 bases between them. The CDR3 bases are TGCGCCAGCAGCTTGGTCGGGGGCTCCCTCGAGCAGTACTTC. Translation gives CASSLVGGSLEQYF.

CDR3 bases: TGTGCCAGCAGCTTAGCGACGTGGGGATCTGGAAACACCATATATTTT. It is translated as CASSLATWGSGNTIYF. The chain combines TRBV7-9 with TRBJ1-3; no reliable D call. Per germline, CDR1 SEHNR and CDR2 FQNEAQ (reference sequence). Trimming pared 0 bases from V and 1 base from J, leaving 10 bases between. The CDR3 contains 16 residues.

This clonotype showed up just a few times. The chain uses TRBV28 and TRBJ2-5; 9 bases fit TRBD2. The CDR3 has 14 residues. The germline V gene encodes CDR1 MDHEN and CDR2 SYDVKM. J gave up 5 bases and V 4 bases, and 5 bases lay outside the gene matches. The CDR3 loop is CASSYLAGWETQYF. In nucleotides, the CDR3 is TGTGCCAGCAGTTACCTAGCGGGGTGGGAGACCCAGTACTTC.

This clonotype was picked up a small number of times. The rearrangement links TRBV5-1 to TRBJ1-2, with D unclear. V gave up 4 bases and J gave up 1 base, with 11 bases separating them. In germline, CDR1 is SGHRS, CDR2 YFSETQ. This CDR3 is built from 14 residues. The CDR3 DNA reads TGCGCCAGCAGCCTCTTGGTGGGTAACTATGGCTACACCTTC. This gives the protein CASSLLVGNYGYTF.

A few counts support this clonotype. The rearrangement joins TRBV7-9 to TRBJ1-1, with D tentatively TRBD1 (6 bases). V lost 5 bases and J 6 bases, leaving 10 bases between the germline ends. Germline assignment: CDR1 SEHNR and CDR2 FQNEAQ (reference sequence). This CDR3 spans 12 amino acids. CDR3 sequence (DNA): TGTGCCAGCAGCCAGGGGTTGGCTGAAGCTTTCTTT. It translates to CASSQGLAEAFF.

In this sample, this clonotype is medium-sized. The V call is TRBV5-1, the J call TRBJ2-1, with D possibly matching TRBD2 (6 bases). V was shortened by 2 bases and J by 5 bases, with 14 bases between the two germline ends. CDR3 length: 15 residues. Germline CDR1 reads SGHRS; CDR2 reads YFSETQ. The CDR3 nucleotides are TGCGCCAGCAGCTTTGGACGGGAGAAGGACAATGAGCAGTTCTTC. Translated, it gives CASSFGREKDNEQFF. The full variable domain, with the rest looked up from reference TRBV5-1 and TRBJ2-1, is KAGVTQTPRYLIKTRGQQVTLSCSPISGHRSVSWYQQTPGQGLQFLFEYFSETQRNKGNFPGRFSGRQFSNSRSEMNVSTLELGDSALYLCASSFGREKDNEQFFGPGTRLTVL.

This clonotype has more than one count but fewer than ten. The chain couples TRBV12-3 or TRBV12-4 to TRBJ2-7; tentatively, D is TRBD2 (5 bases). The CDR3 totals 14 residues. The germline V and J ends were trimmed by 6 bases and 7 bases, with 19 bases remaining between them. The CDR3 DNA is TGTGCCAGCAGCCGGGATCTGAAGGGCCGGGAGCAGTACTTC. This gives the protein CASSRDLKGREQYF.

This clonotype was picked up one time. The chain uses TRBV20-1 and TRBJ2-7; D is possibly TRBD1 (6 bases). Looked up from germline, CDR1 is DFQATT and CDR2 is SNEGSKA (reference sequence). The CDR3 extends over 12 amino acids. Trimming pared 4 bases from V and 5 bases from J, leaving 12 bases between. CDR3 protein: CSATRGGDEQYF. The CDR3 nucleotides read TGCAGTGCTACCCGAGGGGGAGACGAGCAGTACTTC.

This chain uses TRBV3-1 with TRBJ1-3; TRBD1 agrees at 8 bases. Germline CDR1 LGHDT, CDR2 YNNKEL (reference sequence). The V gene end was trimmed by 5 bases and the J gene end by 0 bases; junction bases not matched to a gene: 6. This CDR3 is built from 16 residues. CDR3 in amino acids: CASSSFDRGSGNTIYF. The DNA of the CDR3 is TGTGCCAGCAGCTCATTTGACAGGGGCTCTGGAAACACCATATATTTT.

This chain uses TRBV5-1 with TRBJ2-3; 10 positions agree with TRBD2. The CDR3 consists of 16 residues. V gave up 4 bases and J gave up 8 bases; unmatched junction bases: 13. Germline CDR1 is SGHRS and CDR2 is YFSETQ. The CDR3 protein is CASSPGTSASLGTQYF. CDR3 coding DNA: TGCGCCAGCAGCCCTGGGACTAGCGCATCCCTGGGTACGCAGTATTTT.

V gene TRBV20-1 combines with J gene TRBJ2-1, with 7 bases lining up with TRBD2. Germline trimming cut 6 bases from V and 2 bases from J; bases unmatched to any gene: 7. The CDR3 is made up of 14 amino acids. CDR1 DFQATT and CDR2 SNEGSKA come from the germline V gene (reference sequence). The CDR3 region is CSARSSGPYNEQFF. The CDR3 DNA sequence: TGCAGTGCGAGATCTAGCGGCCCCTACAATGAGCAGTTCTTC.